Below are 27 T cell receptor beta chains sequenced from a single sample in a study of early T cells in non-severe SARS-CoV-2 infection. TCRdb fed the 5' RACE reads into MiXCR, producing one record per CDR3 protein. The top ten clones hold approximately 8.8% of a sample with roughly 50,000 distinct CDR3 sequences, 7% to 9% of them seen once. The source material was whole blood. All receptors come from an adult who was a healthcare worker with PCR-confirmed SARS-CoV-2 infection or an uninfected control (not recorded which).

This clonotype came up a few times. The chain carries TRBV27 and TRBJ1-4; D is perhaps TRBD1 (5 bases). Germline V gene data show CDR1 as MNHEY and CDR2 as SMNVEV (reference sequence). The CDR3 has 13 residues. Deletions cut 8 bases from V and 5 bases from J, with 12 bases between. The CDR3 DNA is TGTGCCAGCGGAACAGGTTGGAATGAAAAACTGTTTTTT. Its translation: CASGTGWNEKLFF. Complete variable domain (other parts from reference TRBV27 and TRBJ1-4): EAQVTQNPRYLITVTGKKLTVTCSQNMNHEYMSWYRQDPGLGLRQIYYSMNVEVTDKGDVPEGYKVSRKEKRNFPLILESPSPNQTSLYFCASGTGWNEKLFFGSGTQLSVL.

A few counts support this clonotype. The chain couples TRBV5-1 to TRBJ2-5; D perhaps matches TRBD1 (5 bases). This CDR3 has 16 amino acids. V lost 2 bases, J lost 2 bases, and 16 bases lay in between. Germline V gives CDR1 SGHRS, CDR2 YFSETQ. The CDR3 spells CASSLGPNRKQETQYF. For the CDR3, the DNA is TGCGCCAGCAGCTTAGGACCGAACAGGAAACAAGAGACCCAGTACTTC.

This clonotype came up many times. This chain links TRBV18 with TRBJ1-1, with 9 bases identical to TRBD1. This CDR3 comprises 15 residues. V trimming: 5 bases; J trimming: 5 bases; junction bases outside the gene matches: 9. Germline V gene lookup returns CDR1 KGHSH and CDR2 LQKENI. This chain's CDR3 is CASSGGTGSRTEAFF. The CDR3 nucleotides are TGTGCCAGCTCAGGAGGGACAGGGTCGAGGACTGAAGCTTTCTTT.

This chain's CDR3 is CASSPRLAGGRNEQFF. In nucleotides, the CDR3 is TGTGCCAGCAGCCCGAGACTAGCGGGAGGGAGGAATGAGCAGTTCTTC. The rearrangement uses TRBV9 and TRBJ2-1, with 14 nucleotides matching TRBD2. Losses at the gene ends were 4 bases for V and 7 bases for J; bases not matched to a gene: 7. CDR3 length equals 16 residues. Germline values: CDR1 SGDLS, CDR2 YYNGEE.

This clonotype was detected ten times or more. V gene TRBV6-6 combines with J gene TRBJ1-2; the D is unclear. CDR3 length: 14 residues. Trimming took 9 bases from V and 4 from J, leaving 18 bases between them. CDR1 and CDR2 (germline): MNHNY, SVGAGI (reference sequence). The CDR3, as DNA: TGTGCCAGTTCGACCGAGGCCCTAAGCTATGGCTACACCTTC. As protein: CASSTEALSYGYTF.

This clonotype was recorded many times. V and J are TRBV20-1 and TRBJ2-7; perhaps TRBD2 as D (5 bases). Per the germline V gene, CDR1 is DFQATT and CDR2 is SNEGSKA (reference sequence). The V and J ends lost 3 bases and 3 bases respectively, with 15 bases between them. This CDR3 has 14 amino acids. The CDR3 sequence: CSASTGILGYEQYF. The CDR3, as DNA: TGCAGTGCTAGTACCGGGATTCTCGGCTACGAGCAGTACTTC.

The chain employs TRBV20-1 and TRBJ1-1, with TRBD1 as a possible D gene (6 bases). Germline CDR1 and CDR2: DFQATT and SNEGSKA (reference sequence). CDR3 length: 12 amino acids. Trimming removed 3 bases at V and 4 bases at J, with 9 bases between. The CDR3 DNA sequence: TGCAGTGCTAGTCCGGGGGCCACTGAAGCTTTCTTT. Translated, it gives CSASPGATEAFF.

This rearrangement joins TRBV7-9 to TRBJ1-2; 8 positions agree with TRBD1. V shed 5 bases and J 8 bases; nucleotides not matched to a gene: 7. Germline values: CDR1 SEHNR, CDR2 FQNEAQ (reference sequence). The CDR3 has 13 amino acids. CDR3 loop: CASSQQGVKGYTF. The CDR3, as DNA: TGTGCCAGCAGCCAACAGGGGGTTAAAGGCTACACCTTC. Combining the CDR3 with reference TRBV7-9 and TRBJ1-2 gives the whole variable domain DTGVSQNPRHKITKRGQNVTFRCDPISEHNRLYWYRQTLGQGPEFLTYFQNEAQLEKSRLLSDRFSAERPKGSFSTLEIQRTEQGDSAMYLCASSQQGVKGYTFGSGTRLTVV.

This clonotype was recorded at least ten times. The chain links TRBV7-8 to TRBJ2-7; D ambiguous. V was trimmed by 4 bases and J by 0 bases, leaving 16 bases between them. Germline CDR1 reads SGHVS; CDR2 reads FQNEAQ. The CDR3 is made up of 16 amino acids. Here the CDR3 reads CASSSRASMSSYEQYF. In DNA form, the CDR3 reads TGTGCCAGCAGCTCACGGGCATCAATGAGCTCCTACGAGCAGTACTTC.

The rearrangement joins TRBV21-1 to TRBJ1-2; the table's TRBD1 call for D was not verified on the DNA. TRBV21-1 is reported as a pseudogene. The CDR3 has 15 amino acids. The CDR3 DNA reads TGTGCCAGCAGCAGAGAGGACAGGGGGCGCGATGGCTACACCTTC. Its protein is CASSREDRGRDGYTF.

In its sample, this clonotype was seen a few times. V usage is TRBV19 and J usage is TRBJ2-7; possibly TRBD1 for D (5 bases). V was cut by 3 bases and J by 5 bases, with 14 bases left in between. The CDR3 extends over 14 amino acids. The germline CDR1 and CDR2 sequences are LNHDA and SQIVND (reference sequence). CDR3 sequence: CASSIGDLGDEQYF. In nucleotides, the CDR3 is TGTGCCAGTAGTATTGGTGACTTAGGGGACGAGCAGTACTTC. The full variable domain, its missing parts supplied by reference TRBV19 and TRBJ2-7, is DGGITQSPKYLFRKEGQNVTLSCEQNLNHDAMYWYRQDPGQGLRLIYYSQIVNDFQKGDIAEGYSVSREKKESFPLTVTSAQKNPTAFYLCASSIGDLGDEQYFGPGTRLTVT.

The J gene is TRBJ1-1, the V gene TRBV5-4; no clear D. The germline gives CDR1 SGHNT, CDR2 YYREEE (reference sequence). V lost 2 bases to trimming and J lost 5 bases, with 16 bases between them. CDR3 size: 15 residues. The CDR3 DNA follows: TGTGCCAGCAGCTTTTCGTTGACACCTCAAACTGAAGCTTTCTTT. This translates into CASSFSLTPQTEAFF. Filled out from reference TRBV5-4 and TRBJ1-1, the complete variable domain reads ETGVTQSPTHLIKTRGQQVTLRCSSQSGHNTVSWYQQALGQGPQFIFQYYREEENGRGNFPPRFSGLQFPNYSSELNVNALELDDSALYLCASSFSLTPQTEAFFGQGTRLTVV.

Many counts were recorded for this clonotype. The rearrangement joins TRBV9 to TRBJ2-2; D gene unclear. Germline V CDR1 and CDR2: SGDLS, YYNGEE. The CDR3 extends over 14 amino acids. The V end lost 0 bases, the J end lost 10 bases, and 13 bases lay between the germline ends. The CDR3 spells CASSVARGAVELFF. DNA of the CDR3: TGTGCCAGCAGCGTAGCTCGAGGCGCCGTGGAGCTGTTTTTT.

The CDR3 reads CASRPTGRPTEAFF. The CDR3 DNA is TGTGCCAGCAGGCCCACAGGGAGGCCCACTGAAGCTTTCTTT. The chain recombines TRBV6-1 with TRBJ1-1; D is possibly TRBD1 (6 bases). This CDR3 comprises 14 residues. V was trimmed by 6 bases and J by 4 bases, leaving 15 bases between them. CDR1 is MNHNS, CDR2 SASEGT, per germline.

This rearrangement joins TRBV7-9 to TRBJ2-4, with unresolved D. Trimming shortened V by 5 bases and J by 0 bases, and 14 bases separated the two germline ends. This CDR3 comprises 16 residues. Per the germline V gene, CDR1 is SEHNR and CDR2 is FQNEAQ (reference sequence). CDR3 in DNA: TGTGCCAGCAGCCCAACGGACCTCGCAGCCAAAAACATTCAGTACTTC. As protein: CASSPTDLAAKNIQYF.

This clonotype was found many times. The V and J genes are TRBV5-1 and TRBJ1-5, with D unclear. This CDR3 is built from 17 residues. In germline, CDR1 is SGHRS, CDR2 YFSETQ. V shed 3 bases and J shed 4 bases, with 20 bases lying between them. The CDR3 here is CASSSLIGQTINQPQHF. The CDR3 coding sequence is TGCGCCAGCAGCTCCCTAATTGGGCAGACGATTAATCAGCCCCAGCATTTT.

This clonotype was seen repeatedly, ten times or more. The chain uses TRBV7-9 and TRBJ1-1; no clear D. CDR3 length: 14 amino acids. Germline-derived CDR1 and CDR2 are SEHNR and FQNEAQ (reference sequence). The germline V and J ends were trimmed by 2 bases and 0 bases, with 7 bases remaining between them. CDR3 bases: TGTGCCAGCAGCTTAACAGATTTGAACACTGAAGCTTTCTTT. Translating gives CASSLTDLNTEAFF.

The rearrangement uses TRBV5-1 and TRBJ2-2, with D hard to call. The CDR3 length is 14 residues. Trimming left V 3 bases short and J 5 bases short, with 11 bases between. Germline V gene sequence: CDR1 SGHRS, CDR2 YFSETQ. In DNA form, the CDR3 reads TGCGCCAGCAGCTGGCCCACTCAAACCGGGGAGCTGTTTTTT. Translated: CASSWPTQTGELFF.

The CDR3, as DNA: TGTGCCAGCAGTTTAGTCGAGGCGCCCCAGCATTTT. It is translated as CASSLVEAPQHF. V and J are TRBV28 and TRBJ1-5; the D is unclear. The germline CDR1 and CDR2 sequences are MDHEN and SYDVKM. The CDR3 extends over 12 amino acids. V was cut by 2 bases and J by 9 bases, with 8 bases left in between. The variable domain in full, with the rest retrieved from reference TRBV28 and TRBJ1-5, is DVKVTQSSRYLVKRTGEKVFLECVQDMDHENMFWYRQDPGLGLRLIYFSYDVKMKEKGDIPEGYSVSREKKERFSLILESASTNQTSMYLCASSLVEAPQHFGDGTRLSIL.

V and J are TRBV10-2 and TRBJ2-5, with 7 bases identical to TRBD1. The trim removed 7 bases at V and 1 base at J, leaving 6 bases unmatched. This CDR3 comprises 14 residues. Germline CDR1 is WSHSY and CDR2 is SAAADI. The CDR3 DNA reads TGCGCCAGCAAACCGACAGGGTCCCAAGAGACCCAGTACTTC. Its translation: CASKPTGSQETQYF.

Ten or more counts support this clonotype. V and J are TRBV6-2 or TRBV6-3 and TRBJ1-1; the D gene is possibly TRBD1 (5 bases). The CDR3 extends over 15 amino acids. CDR1 MNHEY and CDR2 SVGEGT come from the germline V gene. V lost 8 bases, J lost 1 base, and 17 bases lay in between. The CDR3, as DNA: TGTGCCAGCCTACCCAGGGCAGAGTGGAACACTGAAGCTTTCTTT. This codes for CASLPRAEWNTEAFF.

This chain links TRBV15 with TRBJ1-4; D is undetermined. CDR1 is LNHNV and CDR2 is YYDKDF in the germline V gene (reference sequence). The CDR3 totals 13 residues. V was trimmed by 10 bases and J by 5 bases, leaving 14 bases between them. CDR3 sequence (DNA): TGTGCCAGCGGTTTTTTGGGGAATGAAAAACTGTTTTTT. Its translation is CASGFLGNEKLFF.

The sample holds many counts of this clonotype. This sequence joins TRBV2 and TRBJ1-2; 10 bases are a match to TRBD1. Trimming cost V 5 bases and J 8 bases; bases outside gene matches: 17. CDR1 and CDR2 from the germline V gene are SNHLY and FYNNEI. The CDR3 loop spans 17 amino acids. CDR3 sequence: CASSSLSPGTGAVGYTF. The DNA of the CDR3 is TGTGCCAGCAGTAGCCTTAGCCCCGGGACAGGGGCCGTCGGCTACACCTTC.

This clonotype was seen more than once but under ten times. J is TRBJ2-7 and V is TRBV5-4, with D unclear. Germline CDR1 and CDR2: SGHNT and YYREEE (reference sequence). Trimming removed 1 base from V and 3 bases from J, with 14 bases in between. The CDR3 has 15 amino acids. This CDR3 reads CASSLYLDKDYEQYF. The CDR3 DNA is TGTGCCAGCAGCTTGTACCTAGACAAAGACTACGAGCAGTACTTC.

This clonotype was observed a few times. The genes are TRBV12-3 or TRBV12-4 and TRBJ2-7; D uncertain. This CDR3 is built from 13 residues. Trimming shortened V by 8 bases and J by 1 base, and 12 bases separated the two germline ends. This chain's CDR3 is CASARWQSYEQYF. Written as DNA, the CDR3 is TGTGCCAGCGCACGGTGGCAGTCCTACGAGCAGTACTTC.

This clonotype was counted many times. The chain links TRBV19 to TRBJ2-2, with D tentatively TRBD2 (5 bases). Germline CDR1 and CDR2: LNHDA and SQIVND (reference sequence). Trimming removed 9 bases at V and 4 bases at J, with 27 bases between. The CDR3 loop spans 18 amino acids. CDR3 nucleotides: TGTGCCAGCACCAGTAGACGGGGTTTAGGTTCGGTCACCGGGGAGCTGTTTTTT. Protein product: CASTSRRGLGSVTGELFF.

This clonotype was picked up a small number of times. This chain links TRBV12-5 with TRBJ1-2; the D is unclear. Trimming took 1 base from V and 4 from J, leaving 10 bases between them. The CDR3 is 14 amino acids. Germline V gene lookup returns CDR1 LGHNT and CDR2 FRNRAP. The CDR3 here is CASGLARGLYGYTF. The CDR3 bases are TGTGCTAGTGGTTTGGCCCGTGGGCTCTATGGCTACACCTTC.